This TCR beta chain was profiled in a study of cytomegalovirus exposure and HLA in healthy donors. Germline assignment: CDR1 SGHTA and CDR2 FQGNSA. This CDR3 region has 18 residues. V lost 4 bases to trimming and J lost 0 bases; unmatched junction nucleotides: 12. Study-wide findings and caveats: In a later analysis, TCR beta V- and J-gene trimming showed a link to a missense DCLRE1C variant.

As to this clone: Its antigen is still unknown.

The PCR employed 60 Vbeta primers together with 13 Jbeta primers. Here immunoSEQ multiplex PCR was the method, and the copy in TCRdb shows in-frame clones only, minus some. This sample contains tens of thousands of clones. The sequencing input was PBMCs. The chain is built from TRBV7-2 and TRBJ1-5, with 7 bases that match TRBD1. The sequence was obtained from an older woman in good health and CMV-seronegative. CDR3 DNA: TGTGCCAGCAGCTCGCCCCCGGGACAGTTTAATAGCAATCAGCCCCAGCATTTT. Protein product: CASSSPPGQFNSNQPQHF.